This TCR beta chain was found in a study of cytomegalovirus exposure and HLA in healthy donors. Study at large: The use of the same platform for the 120 or so validation repertoires and the approximately 730 first-cohort repertoires was reported by a later analysis.

Comments on this clone: Its antigen is as yet unknown.

Using immunoSEQ multiplex PCR, the repertoire was profiled, and TCRdb retains in-frame clones only, with some absent. This table has around 300,000 clones, roughly 87% appearing once. Germline trimming cut 0 bases from V and 9 bases from J; bases unmatched to any gene: 7. CDR3 length: 15 amino acids. Germline-derived CDR1 and CDR2 are MNHEY and SVGAGI. Points from the study as a whole: The tendency of first-cohort TCR clusters to co-occur in the 120 or so validation repertoires was identified by a subsequent analysis. The CMV antigen specificity of three CMV-associated chains was confirmed through in vitro analysis.

The TCR originated in a woman between 25 and 40 years old in good health and CMV-seropositive. J is TRBJ2-7 and V is TRBV6-5, with 11 bases fitting TRBD2. The sample was PBMCs. The CDR3 coding sequence is TGTGCCAGCAGTTACTCCTTCCTAGCGGGAGGAGGGCAGTACTTC. Translated: CASSYSFLAGGGQYF.